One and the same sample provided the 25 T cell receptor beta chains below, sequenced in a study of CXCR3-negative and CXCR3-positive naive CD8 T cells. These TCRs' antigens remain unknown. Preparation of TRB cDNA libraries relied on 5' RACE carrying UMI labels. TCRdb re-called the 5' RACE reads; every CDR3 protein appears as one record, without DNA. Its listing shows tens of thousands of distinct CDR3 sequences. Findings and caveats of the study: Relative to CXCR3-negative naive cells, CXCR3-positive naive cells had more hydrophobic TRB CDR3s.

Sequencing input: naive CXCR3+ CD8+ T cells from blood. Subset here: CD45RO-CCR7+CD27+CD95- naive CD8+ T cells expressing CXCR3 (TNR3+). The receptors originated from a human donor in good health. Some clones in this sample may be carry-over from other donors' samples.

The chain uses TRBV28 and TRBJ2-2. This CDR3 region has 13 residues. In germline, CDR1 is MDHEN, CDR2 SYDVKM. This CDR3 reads CASSLTNTGELFF.

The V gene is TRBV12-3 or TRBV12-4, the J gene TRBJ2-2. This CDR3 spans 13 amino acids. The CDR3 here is CASSSVLTGELFF.

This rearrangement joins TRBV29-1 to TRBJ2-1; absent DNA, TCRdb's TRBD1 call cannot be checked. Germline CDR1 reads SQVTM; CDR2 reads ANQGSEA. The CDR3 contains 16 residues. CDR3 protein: CSLNPPGQGAYDEQFF.

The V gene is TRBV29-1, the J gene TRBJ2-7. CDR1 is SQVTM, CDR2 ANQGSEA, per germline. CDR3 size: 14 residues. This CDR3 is CSVAESDPRYEQYF.

CDR3 loop: CASSYGGYGYTF. This chain links TRBV6-5 with TRBJ1-2. This CDR3 is built from 12 residues. From germline, CDR1 is MNHEY and CDR2 SVGAGI.

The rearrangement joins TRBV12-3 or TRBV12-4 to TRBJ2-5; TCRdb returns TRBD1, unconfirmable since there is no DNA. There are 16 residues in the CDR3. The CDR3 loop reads CASSLRGQRYQETQYF.

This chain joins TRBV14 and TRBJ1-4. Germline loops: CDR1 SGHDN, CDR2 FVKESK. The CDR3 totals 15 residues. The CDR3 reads CASSQRGPGWEKLFF.

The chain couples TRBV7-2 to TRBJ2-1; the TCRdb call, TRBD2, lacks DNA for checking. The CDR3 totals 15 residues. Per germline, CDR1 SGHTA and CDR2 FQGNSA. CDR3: CASSSHGGPGNEQFF.

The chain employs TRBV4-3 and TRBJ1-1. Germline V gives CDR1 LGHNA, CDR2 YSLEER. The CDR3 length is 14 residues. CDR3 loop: CASNQDRKNTEAFF.

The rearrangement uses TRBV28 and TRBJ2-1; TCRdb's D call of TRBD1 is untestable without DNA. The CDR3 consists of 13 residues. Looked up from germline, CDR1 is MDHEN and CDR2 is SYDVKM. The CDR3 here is CASSILRGGGQFF.

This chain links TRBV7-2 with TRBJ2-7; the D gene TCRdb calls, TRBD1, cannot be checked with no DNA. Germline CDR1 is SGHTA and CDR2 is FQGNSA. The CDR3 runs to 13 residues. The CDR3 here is CASSPGGSNEQYF.

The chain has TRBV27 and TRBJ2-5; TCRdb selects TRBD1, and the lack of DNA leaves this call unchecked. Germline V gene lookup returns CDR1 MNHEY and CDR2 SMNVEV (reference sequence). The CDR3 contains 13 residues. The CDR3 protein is CASSFGGKETQYF.

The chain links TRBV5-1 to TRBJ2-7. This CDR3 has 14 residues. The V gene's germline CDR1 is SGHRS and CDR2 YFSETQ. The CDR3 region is CASSLGPKTYEQYF.

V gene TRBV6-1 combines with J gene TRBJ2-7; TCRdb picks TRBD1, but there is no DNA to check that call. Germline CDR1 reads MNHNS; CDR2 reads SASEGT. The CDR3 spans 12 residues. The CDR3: CASREQGYEQYF.

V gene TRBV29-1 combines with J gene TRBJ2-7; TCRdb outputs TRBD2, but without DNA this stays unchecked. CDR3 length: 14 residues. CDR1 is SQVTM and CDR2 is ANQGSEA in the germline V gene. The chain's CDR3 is CSVEEVVGGYEQYF.

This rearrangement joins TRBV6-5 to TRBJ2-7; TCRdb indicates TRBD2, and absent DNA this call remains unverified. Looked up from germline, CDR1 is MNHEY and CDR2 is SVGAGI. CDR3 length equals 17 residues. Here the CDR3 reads CASSPGLAGDLKYEQYF.

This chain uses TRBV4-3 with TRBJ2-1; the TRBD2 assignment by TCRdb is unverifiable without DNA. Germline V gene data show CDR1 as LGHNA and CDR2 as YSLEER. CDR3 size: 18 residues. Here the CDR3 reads CASSQDRTALRPYNEQFF.

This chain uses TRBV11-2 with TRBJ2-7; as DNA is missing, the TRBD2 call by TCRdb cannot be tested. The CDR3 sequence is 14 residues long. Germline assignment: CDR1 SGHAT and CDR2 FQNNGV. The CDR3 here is CASSSGLNPYEQYF.

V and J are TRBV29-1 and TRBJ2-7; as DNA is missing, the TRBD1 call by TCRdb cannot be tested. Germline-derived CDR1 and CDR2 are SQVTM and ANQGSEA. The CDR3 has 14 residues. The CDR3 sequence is CSASNTGETYEQYF.

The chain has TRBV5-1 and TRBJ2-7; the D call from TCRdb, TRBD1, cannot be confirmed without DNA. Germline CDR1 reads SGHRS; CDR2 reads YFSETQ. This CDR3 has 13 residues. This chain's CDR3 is CASIGQTSYEQYF.

The CDR3 sequence is CASGLWGGGPLYNEQFF. The rearrangement joins TRBV12-5 to TRBJ2-1; with no DNA, the TCRdb D assignment of TRBD1 cannot be verified. The CDR3 runs 17 residues. Per germline, CDR1 LGHNT and CDR2 FRNRAP.

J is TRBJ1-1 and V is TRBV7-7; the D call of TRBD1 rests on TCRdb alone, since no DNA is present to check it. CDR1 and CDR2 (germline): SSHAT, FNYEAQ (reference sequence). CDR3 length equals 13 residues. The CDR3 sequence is CASSPLLGSEAFF.

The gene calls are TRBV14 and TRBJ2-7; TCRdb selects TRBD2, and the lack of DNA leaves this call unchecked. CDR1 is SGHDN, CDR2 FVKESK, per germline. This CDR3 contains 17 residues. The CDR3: CASSRSGLAGYTYEQYF.

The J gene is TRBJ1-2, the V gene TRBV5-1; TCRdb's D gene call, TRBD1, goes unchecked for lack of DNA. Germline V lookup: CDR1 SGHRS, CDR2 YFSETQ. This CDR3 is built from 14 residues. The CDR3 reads CASSPGPFNYGYTF. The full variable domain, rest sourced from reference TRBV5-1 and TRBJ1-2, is KAGVTQTPRYLIKTRGQQVTLSCSPISGHRSVSWYQQTPGQGLQFLFEYFSETQRNKGNFPGRFSGRQFSNSRSEMNVSTLELGDSALYLCASSPGPFNYGYTFGSGTRLTVV.

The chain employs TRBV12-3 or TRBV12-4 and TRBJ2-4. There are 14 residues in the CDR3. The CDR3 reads CASSLETVKNIQYF.